Included here is one T cell receptor (beta chain) sequence, with context. The specificity of this receptor is unknown. No quality values exist for individual bases; no much larger clone is one base distant. CDR1 is given as SGHVS and CDR2 as FQNEAQ, both from the germline V gene. Compared with germline, V lacks 6 bases and J lacks 9 bases; bases without a gene match: 10. The CDR3 covers 15 residues, taking in both the cysteine and the phenylalanine. CDR3 DNA only is kept here, 45 bases in frame from base 1. The immunoSEQ Assay, a bias-controlled multiplex PCR, was used to amplify TCRbeta CDR3 regions from genomic DNA. Per the source publication's procedure: The number of nucleated cells in each sample was estimated from the amplification of reference gene primers within the assay. To quantify the absolute abundance of each unique TCRbeta CDR3 rearrangement, sequence reads were collapsed and filtered. For each sample, productive Simpson clonality was calculated by taking the square root of Simpson's diversity index across productive rearrangements. Imported from immuneACCESS, the table was reduced by TCRdb to in-frame sequences with V and J called. These copies leave out some clones; in studies compared against another copy, an unresolved V gene accounts for under half, and the cause of the remainder is not known. The V and J calls and the clone size are those of that table, but D and trimming were determined from the DNA. The sample data list tens of thousands of clones, and about three quarters of these were observed just once. Approximately 29% of the sample comes from the top ten.

The collaborating institutions used their own protocols to collect whole blood in K2EDTA tubes. For TCRbeta analysis, collaborator samples were shipped as frozen whole blood, as isolated PBMCs, or as DNA extracted from either sample type. These data come from a study of blood T cell repertoires in COVID-19 (dated by TCRdb to between 2020 and 2021). For the study in its entirety: The collaborator samples originated in the United States, Italy and Spain and spanned the acute and convalescent phases of COVID-19. The repertoires were released in a freely available public database intended as a resource for research on the immune response to SARS-CoV-2. The material from the prospective study consisted of cDNA or gDNA derived from T cells, B-cell-depleted T cells, or PBMCs. The dataset comprised deeply sampled blood TCRbeta repertoires from subjects exposed to, actively infected with, or recovered from COVID-19. Samples came from the ongoing ImmuneRACE study (first 160 participants) plus 1,254 subjects from 6 global collaborators. Where available, HLA class I and class II types were obtained from metadata supplied by the sample provider rather than from assay-based typing. The sample metadata nearly always contained a de-identified subject ID, COVID-19 status, age in years and sex. Overall results and qualifications from the work: The amount of clinical and demographic metadata varied by source and participant and was provided uncurated.

Sample: peripheral blood. The sequence was obtained from a woman over 75 with active or convalescent COVID-19. The chain joins TRBV7-8 to TRBJ2-2, with 10 junctional bases fitting TRBD2. The nucleotide sequence is TGTGCCAGCAGGATTAGCGGGGGGTCCATCAGGGAGCTGTTTTTT. Its product reads: CASRISGGSIRELFF.